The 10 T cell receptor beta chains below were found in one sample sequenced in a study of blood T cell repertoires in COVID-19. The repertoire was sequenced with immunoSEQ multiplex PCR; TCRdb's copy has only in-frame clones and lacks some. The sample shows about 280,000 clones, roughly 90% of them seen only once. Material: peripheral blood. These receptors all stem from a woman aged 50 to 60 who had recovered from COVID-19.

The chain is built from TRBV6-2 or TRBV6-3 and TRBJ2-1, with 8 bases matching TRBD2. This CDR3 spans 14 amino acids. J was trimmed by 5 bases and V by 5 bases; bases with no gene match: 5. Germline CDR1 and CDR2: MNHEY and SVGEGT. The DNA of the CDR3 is TGTGCCAGCAGTCCCCTAGCGGGTAACAATGAGCAGTTCTTC. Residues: CASSPLAGNNEQFF.

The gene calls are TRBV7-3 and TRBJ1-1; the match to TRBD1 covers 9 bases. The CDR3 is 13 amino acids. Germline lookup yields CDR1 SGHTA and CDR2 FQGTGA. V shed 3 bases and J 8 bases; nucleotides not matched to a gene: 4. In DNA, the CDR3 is TGTGCCAGCAGCTTCAGGGGACAGGGAGAAGCTTTCTTT. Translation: CASSFRGQGEAFF.

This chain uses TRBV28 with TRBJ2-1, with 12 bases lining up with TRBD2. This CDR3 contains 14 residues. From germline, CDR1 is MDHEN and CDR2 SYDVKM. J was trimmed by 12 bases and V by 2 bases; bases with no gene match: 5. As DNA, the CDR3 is TGTGCCAGCAGTTTACTACTAGCGGGGGGACCGCAGTTCTTC. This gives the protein CASSLLLAGGPQFF.

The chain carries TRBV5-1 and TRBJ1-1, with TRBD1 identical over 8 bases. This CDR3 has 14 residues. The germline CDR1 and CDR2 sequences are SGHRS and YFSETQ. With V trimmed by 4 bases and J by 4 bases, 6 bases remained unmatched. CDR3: CASSGTGRGTEAFF. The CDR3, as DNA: TGCGCCAGCAGCGGGACAGGAAGGGGCACTGAAGCTTTCTTT.

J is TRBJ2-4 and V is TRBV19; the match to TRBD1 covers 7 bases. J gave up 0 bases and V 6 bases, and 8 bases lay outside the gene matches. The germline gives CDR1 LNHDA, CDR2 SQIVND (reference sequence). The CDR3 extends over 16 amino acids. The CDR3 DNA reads TGTGCCAGTAGCCCCGGGACAGCCCTAGCCAAAAACATTCAGTACTTC. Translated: CASSPGTALAKNIQYF.

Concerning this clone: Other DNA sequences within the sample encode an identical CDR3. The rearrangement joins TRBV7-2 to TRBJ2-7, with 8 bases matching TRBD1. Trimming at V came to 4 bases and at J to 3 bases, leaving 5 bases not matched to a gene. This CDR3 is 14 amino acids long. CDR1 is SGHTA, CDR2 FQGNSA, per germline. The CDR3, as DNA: TGTGCCAGCAGCTCCTCAGGGGGCAGCTACGAGCAGTACTTC. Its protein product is CASSSSGGSYEQYF.

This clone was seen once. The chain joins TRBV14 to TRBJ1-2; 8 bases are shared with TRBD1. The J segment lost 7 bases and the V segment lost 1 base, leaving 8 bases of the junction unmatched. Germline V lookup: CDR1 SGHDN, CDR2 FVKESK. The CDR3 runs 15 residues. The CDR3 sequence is CASSQVPGGESGYTF. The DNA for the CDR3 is TGTGCCAGCAGCCAAGTCCCAGGGGGCGAATCTGGCTACACCTTC.

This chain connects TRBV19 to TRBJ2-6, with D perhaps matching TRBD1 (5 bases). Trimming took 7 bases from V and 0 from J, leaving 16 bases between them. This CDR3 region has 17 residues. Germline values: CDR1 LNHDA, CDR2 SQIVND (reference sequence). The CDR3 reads CASTQGITYSGANVLTF. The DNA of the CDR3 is TGTGCCAGTACTCAGGGTATAACCTACTCTGGGGCCAACGTCCTGACTTTC.

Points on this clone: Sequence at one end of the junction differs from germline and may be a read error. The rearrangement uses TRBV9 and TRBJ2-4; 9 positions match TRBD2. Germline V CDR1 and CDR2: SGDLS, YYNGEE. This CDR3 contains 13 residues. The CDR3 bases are TGTGCCAGCAGCCCCGATGAGCGGGGGGCCCTCGCCTTC. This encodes CASSPDERGALAF.

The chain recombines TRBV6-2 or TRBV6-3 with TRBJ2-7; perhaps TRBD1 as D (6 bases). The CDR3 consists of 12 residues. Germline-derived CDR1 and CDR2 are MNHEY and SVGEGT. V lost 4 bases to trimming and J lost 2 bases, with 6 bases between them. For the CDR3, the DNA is TGTGCCAGCAGTTGGGGGCCCTACGAGCAGTACTTC. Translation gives CASSWGPYEQYF.